Listed below are T cell receptor beta chains from one sample, sequenced in a study of long-term antiretroviral therapy in people with HIV. Some clones are missing from TCRdb's copy, which holds only in-frame ones; the method was immunoSEQ multiplex PCR. This table has some 10,000 clones, approximately 75% appearing once. The sequencing here drew on unsorted PBMCs, taken 0.7 years after starting antiretroviral therapy. The receptors derive from a man aged 35-49 years with HIV. CDR3s leave out the opening cysteine and the closing phenylalanine or tryptophan.

J: TRBJ1-5; V: TRBV5-1; CDR3: ASSLEGFGQPQH
J: TRBJ1-1; V: TRBV7-2; CDR3: ASSTWTGSGTEAF
J: TRBJ1-3; V: TRBV30; CDR3: AASVGRGNTIY
J: TRBJ1-4; V: TRBV2; CDR3: ASRLAVRANEKLF
J: TRBJ2-2; V: TRBV18; CDR3: ASSPFSSTGELF
J: TRBJ1-5; V: TRBV2; CDR3: ASSDGVRKPQH
J: TRBJ1-2; V: TRBV28; CDR3: ASSLGQASNYGYT
J: TRBJ2-7; V: TRBV21-1; CDR3: ATPPYIGGQREQY
J: TRBJ2-4; V: TRBV7-2; CDR3: ASRVSGDKNIQY
J: TRBJ1-2; V: TRBV6-5; CDR3: ASSYSKGSNYGYT
J: TRBJ1-1; V: TRBV7-3; CDR3: ASSLTTGALTEAF
J: TRBJ2-5; V: TRBV19; CDR3: ASSITARATGETQY
J: TRBJ1-5; V: TRBV27; CDR3: ASSPGTGPEPQH
J: TRBJ2-7; V: TRBV13; CDR3: ASSHIGLASGRLYEQY
J: TRBJ1-2; V: TRBV28; CDR3: ASRPEGTGYGYT
J: TRBJ2-7; V: TRBV2; CDR3: ASSLREGDEQY
J: TRBJ2-7; V: TRBV25-1; CDR3: ASRPLGSLGHEQY